This entry features one T cell receptor beta chain sequence. Its antigen remains unidentified. The data were taken from a study of shared clonotypes between healthy human individuals. About the study: Each donor contributed plates that comprised three CD4 naive, three CD4 memory, two CD8 naive and one CD8 memory.

Clones were read by immunoSEQ multiplex PCR, and TCRdb kept only the in-frame ones, dropping some. There are about 1,500,000 clones in the sample; roughly 96% occur only once, and 0.95% to 1.5% lies in the top ten. The study's findings and limits: Generally, naive subsets came out with larger estimated richness than memory subsets. The study found lower generation probabilities in non-shared clonotypes than in those shared by all four donors.

V lost 5 bases and J lost 4, with 8 bases in between. Germline V gene lookup returns CDR1 ENHRY and CDR2 SYGVKD. The CDR3 spans 12 residues. The specimen sequenced was naive CD4+ T cells sorted from blood. Indicated subset: CD45RA+ positively selected. The genes are TRBV10-3 and TRBJ1-1; D is perhaps TRBD1 (5 bases). The clonotype comes from a man aged 25-45 years in good health. The CDR3 coding sequence is TGTGCCATCAGTATCGGGGGCACTGAAGCTTTCTTT. Its translation is CAISIGGTEAFF.